The subject of this entry is one T cell receptor beta chain. Possible read error: a much larger clone is one base away. This sample was taken from a study of OX40 agonist ivuxolimab in advanced cancers. Study-level background: The study gave patients intravenous ivuxolimab at 0.01 to 10 mg/kg every 2 weeks.

The repertoire was sequenced with immunoSEQ multiplex PCR; TCRdb's copy has only in-frame clones and lacks some. The repertoire consists of approximately 66,000 clones, with around 88% occurring once and the leading ten covering around 0.56%. CDR3 length equals 13 residues. V was trimmed by 0 bases and J by 1 base, leaving 3 bases between them. Looked up from germline, CDR1 is PRHDT and CDR2 is FYEKMQ (reference sequence). The sequence was collected from an adult with an advanced solid tumor such as melanoma, head and neck, liver or kidney cancer. Sequencing was performed on CD4+ or CD8+ T cells sorted from blood, taken in a trial of the OX40 agonist ivuxolimab. V usage is TRBV13 and J usage is TRBJ1-2; D remains ambiguous. The CDR3 spells CASSLGDNYGYTF. CDR3 nucleotides: TGTGCCAGCAGCTTAGGAGATAACTATGGCTACACCTTC.